A single TCR beta chain is shown here with its context. Other nucleotide sequences from this sample produce the same CDR3. Assay used: immunoSEQ multiplex PCR; TCRdb lists only in-frame clones, some missing. The repertoire holds hundreds of thousands of clones, with about nine tenths as singletons. The record originates from a study of blood T cell repertoires in COVID-19. Trimming stripped 3 bases from V and 0 bases from J, with 6 bases between. This CDR3 contains 13 residues. From germline, CDR1 is MNHEY and CDR2 SMNVEV (reference sequence). Material: peripheral blood. The sequence was obtained from a woman younger than 30 with acute or convalescent COVID-19. The gene calls are TRBV27 and TRBJ2-7; the D is unclear. CDR3 sequence reads: CASSFLSSYEQYF. In DNA form, the CDR3 reads TGTGCCAGCAGTTTCCTCAGCTCCTACGAGCAGTACTTC.